This T cell receptor (beta chain) came from a study of cytomegalovirus exposure and HLA in healthy donors (dated by TCRdb to about 2017). Turning to the overall study: According to an earlier analysis of around 600 of the donors, about 179 million T cells yielded roughly 110 million unique TCR beta sequences and 276 Gb of sequence data. An early release that covered roughly 600 HLA-typed donors contained approximately 320 gigabases of sequencing data and 80 million or so unique TCR sequences. Of the 350 to 450 genotyped donors, 65% to 90% fell in the genetic ancestry cluster associated with self-reported Caucasian donors. The study aimed to test whether cataloging public T cell receptors could reveal signatures of past pathogen exposure. The study used immunosequencing to profile the T cell repertoires of around 600 subjects and linked those repertoires to cytomegalovirus serostatus. A separate validation cohort of 90 to 150 different subjects was used in addition to the 666-subject first cohort. To predict cytomegalovirus infection status, the study brought together high-throughput TCR immunosequencing, statistical association of individual TCRs with disease status, and machine learning. To study patterns of TCR occurrence, a later analysis re-analyzed previously published TCR beta repertoires from around 700 donors and added high-resolution HLA genotyping. In the later analysis, no new phenotypic data were used to find candidate immune exposures; instead, reliance was placed on TCR beta sequences and their occurrence across donors. An earlier analysis of 587 of the donors used high-throughput TCR beta sequencing to judge whether each TCR beta V gene segment behaved as functional or pseudogenic. Alongside the repertoire data, information on donor age, sex, ethnicity and CMV serostatus was compiled. A later genetic analysis took genome-wide SNP genotypes for about 55% of the roughly 670 donors and used that subset as a discovery cohort. All discovery cohort repertoires had been generated on a single sequencing platform. Class I and class II HLA loci were covered by the typing at four-digit resolution. The number of typed donors differed by locus: about 620-640 for A, B, C, DRB1 and DQB1; approximately 530 for DQA1; around 580 for DPA1; and roughly 450 for DPB1. About five DR-DQ haplotypes were treated as single units for association and clustering because of strong linkage in the cohort. Among roughly 400 genotyped donors of the cohort, an average of about 240,000 unique TCR beta nucleotide sequences was sequenced per donor, of which roughly 18% were non-productive. Points the paper makes about the study in general: Because counts were too low, seventeen rarely observed V segments, including chromosome 9 orphons, were excluded from the earlier analysis of around 590 of the donors. In the study, about 150 TCR beta chains were listed as associated with cytomegalovirus. Sequencing depth was assumed to be roughly uniform across donors in the presence/absence analyses, though that assumption may not hold. Some IMGT-functional V segments, including TRBV6-2 and TRBV6-3, could not be told apart with the 87-base-pair reads, so those segments were excluded. According to a later genetic analysis, donors in an Asian-associated ancestry cluster had fewer N-insertions in productive TCRs than the roughly 670-donor mean. According to a later analysis, parvovirus B19, influenza, CMV and Epstein-Barr virus appeared linked to several top co-occurrence clusters. It was suggested by the authors that the approach could potentially be generalized to other disease states and immunological phenotypes. Most CMV-associated TCR beta chains appeared to be HLA-restricted in a later analysis, and the HLA associations seemed to be driven largely by CMV exposure. In both the original and validation cohorts, the classifier was reported to diagnose cytomegalovirus status with high specificity and sensitivity. When HLA alleles, especially DR and DQ, strongly co-occurred, attributing TCR associations to individual alleles was difficult. A further reported finding was that TCR beta sequences accurately predicted the HLA-A and HLA-B alleles for most subjects in the first cohort. A later analysis associated about 17,000 TCR beta sequences with specific HLA alleles at a false discovery rate of 0.05. Linkage disequilibrium might explain the correlated functional status among segregating V segments, but an unknown experimental factor could not be excluded. Because HLA typing was unavailable for some donors at each locus, only the typed subset was used in association tests. Immune exposure information for the cohort was limited to CMV serostatus. A group of highly shared sequence variants was considered likely to be a technical artifact of the sequencing pipeline. Three of the identified cytomegalovirus-associated TCR beta chains were confirmed in vitro to be specific for cytomegalovirus antigens. While some public TCRs were present in many individuals, most TCR sequences turned up only very rarely across donors. An association between a missense DCLRE1C variant and V-gene and J-gene trimming of TCR beta chains was found in a later genetic analysis and replicated in an independent cohort. Only TCR beta chains were sequenced in this cohort, and the absence of alpha or paired-chain data limited detectable features. In a later analysis, HLA-associated TCR beta chains were found to be more clonally expanded and to have lower generation probabilities than equally common non-associated chains. A later analysis found that TCR association rates varied across HLA loci, with DRB1 alleles showing the most associated TCRs and HLA-C alleles the fewest. An earlier analysis of 587 of the donors showed that most TCR beta V segments appeared in productive rearrangements either about 87% or about 30% of the time, which broadly matched IMGT annotations.

A word on this clone: What this receptor recognizes is not known. The record has no base qualities; no much larger clone is one base away.

Germline trimming: 3 bases from V, 2 bases from J; junction bases outside gene matches: 5. According to the germline V gene (reference sequence), CDR1 reads SSHAT and CDR2 reads FNYEAQ. The CDR3 numbers 15 residues from cysteine through phenylalanine. The only DNA kept is the CDR3, 45 bases in frame from the first base. The library was built by means of the immunoSEQ multiplex PCR assay. For the multiplex PCR, a mixture combining 60 forward primers for TCR Vbeta segments and 13 reverse primers for TCR Jbeta segments was used. The CDR3 region of rearranged TCR beta genes was amplified from genomic DNA with a multiplex PCR assay. On the Illumina HiSeq System, the amplified TCR beta libraries were sequenced as 87-base-pair reads. Regarding the original processing steps: Across the 670 or so repertoires, a later analysis counted 80 million or so unique TCR beta chains, around 11 million of which were shared by at least two donors. To remove PCR and sequencing errors, raw reads were error-corrected and collapsed into unique sequences using a nearest-neighbor algorithm that merged closely related sequences. To assign V, D and J gene segments, CDR3 sequences were aligned to IMGT reference sequences. For a sequence to be retained, a match of at least six nucleotides to both a V gene segment and a J gene segment was required. Rearrangements were classified as productive when the CDR3 lacked stop codons and remained in frame with V and J, and all other rearrangements were classified as non-productive. CDR3 was defined by IMGT convention, running from the second conserved V-encoded cysteine to the conserved J-encoded phenylalanine. The earlier analysis of 587 of the donors excluded sequences that lacked an unambiguous match to a single V gene segment. An earlier analysis of 587 of the donors called V segments functional above 56.7% productive rearrangements and segregating when the between-donor standard deviation exceeded 5%. To diagnose cytomegalovirus status from the catalog of TCR beta chain sequences, a statistical classification framework was built. In a later analysis, V and J genes were assigned by comparing TCR nucleotide sequences against IMGT/GENE-DB human TR gene sequences. Using the TCRdist pipeline, a later analysis assigned CDR3 sequences along with most-parsimonious VDJ recombination scenarios. A later analysis defined each TCR beta chain by its CDR3 amino acid sequence plus V-gene family, and excluded reads lacking a unique V-gene family. As a way to deal with suspected cross-contamination and a sequencing artifact, a later analysis dropped under 600 nucleotide sequences that were highly shared and had low generation probability. In a later analysis, a clonal expansion index for each public chain was calculated from normalized within-repertoire ranks of inferred template counts. In a later analysis, generation probabilities were computed using a VDJ recombination model fitted to out-of-frame rearrangements, and the results were checked against IGoR. A later analysis scored TCR-TCR, TCR-HLA and TCR-CMV co-occurrence with hypergeometric tests, applying a repertoire-size bias correction to TCR pairs. In a later analysis, false discovery rates were estimated by permuting HLA or CMV assignments 20 times. In a later analysis, co-occurring TCRs were grouped with DBSCAN, and TCRdist sequence similarity was added when clustering was performed within HLA-allele-positive subsets. Co-occurrence clustering excluded repertoires with fewer than 30,000 or more than 120,000 public chains, plus five with anomalous nucleotide sharing. Held by TCRdb, this immuneACCESS table contains in-frame sequences only and omits some clones. Under half of the omission traces to an unresolved V gene where checked; the cause of the rest is unknown. Clone size and V and J calls were adopted from that table, with D and trimming inferred from the DNA. This sample holds 60,000 to 80,000 clones; 55% to 65% were observed only once. The top ten clonotypes cover 2.8% of the sample.

The cohort comprised 550 to 700 healthy bone marrow donors. Cohort members were all nominally healthy when sampled, although unrecorded immune exposures were likely present. The donor tested CMV seronegative, placing the donor among the roughly 350 seronegative members of the cohort. A peripheral blood sample was collected from each donor, and TCR beta sequencing was performed on peripheral blood mononuclear cells. The Qiagen DNeasy Blood Extraction Kit was used to extract genomic DNA from the blood cell samples. This receptor was obtained from a man between 25 and 39 years old in good health and CMV-seronegative. The material sequenced was PBMCs. Here the chain combines TRBV7-7 and TRBJ2-5; 8 nucleotides in the junction match TRBD2. The CDR3 corresponds to CASSLSGGRQETQYF. At the DNA level, the sequence is TGTGCCAGCAGCTTGAGCGGGGGAAGACAAGAGACCCAGTACTTC.